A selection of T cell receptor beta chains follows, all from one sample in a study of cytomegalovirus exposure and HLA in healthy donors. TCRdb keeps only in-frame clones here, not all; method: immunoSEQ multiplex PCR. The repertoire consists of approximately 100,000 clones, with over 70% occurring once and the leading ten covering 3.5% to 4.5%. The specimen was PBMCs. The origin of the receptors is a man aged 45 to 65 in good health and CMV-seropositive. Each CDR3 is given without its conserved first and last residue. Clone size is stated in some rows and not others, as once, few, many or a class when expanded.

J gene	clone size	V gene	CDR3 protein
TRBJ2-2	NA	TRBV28	ASSRTGGSGELF
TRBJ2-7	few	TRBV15	ATSRDPPNLAGGPYEQY
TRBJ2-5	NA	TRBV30	ACSSGDGETQY
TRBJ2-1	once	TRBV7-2	ASSLMRNEQF
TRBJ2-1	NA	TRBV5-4	ASSLGLAGIGPYNEQF
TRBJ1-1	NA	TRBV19	ASSINLREAF
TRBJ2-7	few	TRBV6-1	ASSGDTLSSYEQY
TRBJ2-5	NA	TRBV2	ASSLGGTGGLVTQY
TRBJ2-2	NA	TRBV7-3	ASSLLGGSANTGELF
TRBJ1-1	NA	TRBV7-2	ASSLVGGERAF
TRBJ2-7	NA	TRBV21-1	ASSKGGLREQY
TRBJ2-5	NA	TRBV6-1	ASSQGLTAGVQETQY
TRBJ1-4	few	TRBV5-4	ASSFRREGPQTNEKLF
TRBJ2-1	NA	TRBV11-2	ASSRGQGMVNEQF
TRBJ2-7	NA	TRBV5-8	ASSLAYEQY
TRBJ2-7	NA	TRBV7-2	ASSPRTSYEQY
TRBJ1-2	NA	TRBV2	ASSRDRVDGYT
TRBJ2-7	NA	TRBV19	ASSMVRRRGGDEQY
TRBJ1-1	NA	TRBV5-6	ASSSSSNTEAF
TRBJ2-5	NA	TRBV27	ASRLLAGQETQY
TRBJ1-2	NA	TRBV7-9	ASSPPSFYGYT
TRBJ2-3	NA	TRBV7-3	ASSLLSGGRGDTQY
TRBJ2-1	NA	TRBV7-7	ASSPKTSSYNEQF
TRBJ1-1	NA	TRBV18	ASSPEWGGTEAF
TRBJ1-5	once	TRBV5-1	ASSQDGTGNNQPQH
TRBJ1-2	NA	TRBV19	ASSNFETGLYGYT
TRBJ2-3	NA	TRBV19	ASSIFRGQGTDTQY
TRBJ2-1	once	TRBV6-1	ASSASSGRASEQF
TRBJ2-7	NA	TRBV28	ASSFGRLASYEQY
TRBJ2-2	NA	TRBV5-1	ASSWVAGVEAGELF
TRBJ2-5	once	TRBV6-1	ASVPQGVLETQY
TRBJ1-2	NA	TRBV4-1	ASSQARDRGLRGYT
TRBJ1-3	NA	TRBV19	ASSIKPPSSGNTIY
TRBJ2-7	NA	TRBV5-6	ASSLATGGLEQY
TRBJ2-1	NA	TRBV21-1	ASILSGQPGGGHCHNEQF
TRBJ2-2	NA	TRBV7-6	ASSNSGAGELF
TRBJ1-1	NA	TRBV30	AWSVYMNTEAF
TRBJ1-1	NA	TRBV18	ASLPGAMNTEAF
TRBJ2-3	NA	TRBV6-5	ASSSRAGPQGDTQY
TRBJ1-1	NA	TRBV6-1	ASSVGPGVNTEAF
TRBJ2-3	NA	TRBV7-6	ASSLGAGGLADTQY
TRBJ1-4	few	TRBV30	GGGGREGEKLF
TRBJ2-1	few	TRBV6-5	ASTRGPSGRDEQF
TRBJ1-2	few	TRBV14	ASSALIDSNYGYT
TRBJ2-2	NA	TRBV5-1	ASSLPAGGPSNTGELF
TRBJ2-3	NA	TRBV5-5	ASSVMRADTQY
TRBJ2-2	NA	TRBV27	ASGQGFTGELF
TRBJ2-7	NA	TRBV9	ASSVGTQPYEQY
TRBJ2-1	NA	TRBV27	ASSLSGRGSEQF
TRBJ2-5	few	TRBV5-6	ASSSGPSQETQY
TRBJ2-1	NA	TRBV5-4	ASSMGLADYNEQF
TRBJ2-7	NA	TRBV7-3	ASSQNGRASEQY
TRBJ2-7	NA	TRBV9	ASSVEEGPLYEQY